The clone carrying this TCR beta chain is a singleton in its sample. The antigen remains unidentified. Trimming cost V 6 bases and J 0 bases, with 8 bases left between them. This CDR3 has 13 amino acids. Between days 10 and 11 of culture, CD4+ T cells were separated out. This person's SARS-CoV-2 infection, confirmed by PCR, occurred between March and December 2020. Two doses of BNT162b2 or mRNA-1273 vaccine were administered to participants. Days 3 and 7 were when half the medium was replaced with IL-2 medium. The table came from immunoSEQ multiplex PCR; TCRdb's copy has only in-frame clones and leaves some out. The sample contains 30,000 to 35,000 clones, roughly four fifths of which appear only once. These data originate in a study of vaccination effects on CD4 cells after COVID-19. Overall study context: Each of three convalescent patients underwent sampling at an early and a late point after vaccination.

The TCR sequence derives from a human donor who had a prior SARS-CoV-2 infection. This rearrangement joins TRBV12-3 or TRBV12-4 to TRBJ1-1, with a possible D match to TRBD1 (6 bases). Sequenced material: CD4+ T cells from PBMCs cultured without peptide, taken after COVID-19 vaccination. The CDR3 sequence: CASRRDMNTEAFF. DNA of the CDR3: TGTGCCAGCAGGAGGGACATGAACACTGAAGCTTTCTTT.